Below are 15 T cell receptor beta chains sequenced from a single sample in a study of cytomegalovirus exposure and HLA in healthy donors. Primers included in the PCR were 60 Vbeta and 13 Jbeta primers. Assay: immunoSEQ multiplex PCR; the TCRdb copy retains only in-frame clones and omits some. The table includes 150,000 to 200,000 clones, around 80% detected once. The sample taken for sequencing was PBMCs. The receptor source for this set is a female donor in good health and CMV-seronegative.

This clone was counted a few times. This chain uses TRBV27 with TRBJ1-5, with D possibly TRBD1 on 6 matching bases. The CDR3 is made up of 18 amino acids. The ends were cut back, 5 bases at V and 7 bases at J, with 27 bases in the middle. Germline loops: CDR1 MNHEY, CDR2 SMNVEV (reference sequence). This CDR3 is CASSPGGWSRGAGQPQHF. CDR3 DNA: TGTGCCAGCAGTCCCGGCGGCTGGAGTCGGGGGGCTGGACAGCCCCAGCATTTT.

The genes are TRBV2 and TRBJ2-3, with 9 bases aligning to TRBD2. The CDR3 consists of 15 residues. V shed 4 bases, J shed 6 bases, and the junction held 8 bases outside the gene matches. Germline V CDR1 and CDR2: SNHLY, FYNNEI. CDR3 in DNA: TGTGCCAGCAGTGTCGTAGCGGGGGACCCGGATACGCAGTATTTT. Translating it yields CASSVVAGDPDTQYF.

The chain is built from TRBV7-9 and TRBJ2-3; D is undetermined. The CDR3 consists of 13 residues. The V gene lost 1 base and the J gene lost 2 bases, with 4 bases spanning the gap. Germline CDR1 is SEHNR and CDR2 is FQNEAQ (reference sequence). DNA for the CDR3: TGTGCCAGCAGCTTAGGTATCACAGATACGCAGTATTTT. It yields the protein CASSLGITDTQYF.

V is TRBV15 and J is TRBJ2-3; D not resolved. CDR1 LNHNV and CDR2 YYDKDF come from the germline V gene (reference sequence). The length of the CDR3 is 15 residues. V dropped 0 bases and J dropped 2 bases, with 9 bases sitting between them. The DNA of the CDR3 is TGTGCCACCAGCAGAGAGGTGGGCCCCACAGATACGCAGTATTTT. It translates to CATSREVGPTDTQYF.

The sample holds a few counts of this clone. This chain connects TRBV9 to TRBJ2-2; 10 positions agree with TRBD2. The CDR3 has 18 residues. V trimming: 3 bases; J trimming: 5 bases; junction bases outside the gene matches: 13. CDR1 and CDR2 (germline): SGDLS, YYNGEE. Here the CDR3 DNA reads TGTGCCAGCAGCGACCCCCTCTCCCCTAGCGGGAGTACCGGGGAGCTGTTTTTT. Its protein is CASSDPLSPSGSTGELFF.

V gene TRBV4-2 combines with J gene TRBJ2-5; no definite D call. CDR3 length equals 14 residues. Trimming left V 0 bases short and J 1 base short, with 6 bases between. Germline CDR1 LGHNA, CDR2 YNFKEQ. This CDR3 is CASSQDSLQETQYF. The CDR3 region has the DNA TGTGCCAGCAGCCAAGACAGTCTCCAAGAGACCCAGTACTTC.

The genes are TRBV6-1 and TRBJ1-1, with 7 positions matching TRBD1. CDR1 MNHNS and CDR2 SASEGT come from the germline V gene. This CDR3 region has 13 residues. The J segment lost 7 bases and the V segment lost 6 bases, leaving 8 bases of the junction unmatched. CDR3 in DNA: TGTGCCAGCAGCCCTACAGGGGAGAGTGAAGCTTTCTTT. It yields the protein CASSPTGESEAFF.

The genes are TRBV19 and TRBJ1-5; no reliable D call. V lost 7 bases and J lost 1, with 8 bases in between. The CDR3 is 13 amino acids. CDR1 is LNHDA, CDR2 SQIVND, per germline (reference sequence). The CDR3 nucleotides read TGTGCCAGTAACAGAGCCAGCAATCAGCCCCAGCATTTT. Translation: CASNRASNQPQHF.

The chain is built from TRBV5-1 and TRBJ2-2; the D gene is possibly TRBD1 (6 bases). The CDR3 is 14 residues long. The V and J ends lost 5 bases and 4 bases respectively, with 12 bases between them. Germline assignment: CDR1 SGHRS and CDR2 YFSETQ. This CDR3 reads CASSVQGSTGELFF. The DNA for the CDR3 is TGCGCCAGCAGTGTACAGGGAAGCACCGGGGAGCTGTTTTTT.

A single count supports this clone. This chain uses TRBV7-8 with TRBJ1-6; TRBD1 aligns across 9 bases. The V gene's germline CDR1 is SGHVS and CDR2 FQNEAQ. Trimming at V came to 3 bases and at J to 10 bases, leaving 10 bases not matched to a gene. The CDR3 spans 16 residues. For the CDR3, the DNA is TGTGCCAGCAGCTTCCATGATAACAGGGGGCTCTCACCCCTCCACTTT. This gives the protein CASSFHDNRGLSPLHF.

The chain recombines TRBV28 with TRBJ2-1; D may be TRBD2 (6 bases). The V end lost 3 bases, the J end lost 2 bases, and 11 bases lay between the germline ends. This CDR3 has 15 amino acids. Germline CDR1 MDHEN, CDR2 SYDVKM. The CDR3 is CASSFVGGPYNEQFF. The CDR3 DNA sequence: TGTGCCAGCAGTTTTGTCGGAGGGCCCTACAATGAGCAGTTCTTC.

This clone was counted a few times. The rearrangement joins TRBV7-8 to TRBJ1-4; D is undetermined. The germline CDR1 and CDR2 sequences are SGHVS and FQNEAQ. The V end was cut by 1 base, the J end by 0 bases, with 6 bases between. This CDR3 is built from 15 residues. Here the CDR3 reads CASSLVSSTNEKLFF. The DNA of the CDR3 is TGTGCCAGCAGCTTAGTTAGTTCAACTAATGAAAAACTGTTTTTT.

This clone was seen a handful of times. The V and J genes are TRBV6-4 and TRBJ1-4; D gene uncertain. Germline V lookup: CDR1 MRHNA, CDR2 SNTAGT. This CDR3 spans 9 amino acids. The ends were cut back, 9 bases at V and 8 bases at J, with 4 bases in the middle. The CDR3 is CARLEKLFF. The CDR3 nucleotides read TGTGCCAGGCTAGAAAAACTGTTTTTT.

The DNA for the CDR3 is TGTGCCAGCAGCCCAGGCCTAGCGGGAGAATCCCCCACCGGGGAGCTGTTTTTT. Its protein is CASSPGLAGESPTGELFF. The rearrangement joins TRBV7-9 to TRBJ2-2; 10 nucleotides agree with TRBD2. The ends lost 5 bases at V and 4 bases at J; junction bases unmatched: 13. Germline assignment: CDR1 SEHNR and CDR2 FQNEAQ (reference sequence). The CDR3 is made up of 18 amino acids.

The CDR3 protein is CASRIRQEATGELFF. DNA for the CDR3: TGCGCCAGCAGGATCCGACAGGAAGCAACAGGGGAGCTGTTTTTT. The chain combines TRBV5-1 with TRBJ2-2, with D possibly matching TRBD1 (6 bases). Germline CDR1 is SGHRS and CDR2 is YFSETQ. The germline V and J ends were trimmed by 5 bases and 8 bases, with 19 bases remaining between them. The length of the CDR3 is 15 residues.